Below are 21 T cell receptor beta chains sequenced from a single sample in a study of radiation and T cells in renal cell carcinoma. Time point given: blood 4 weeks post-SBRT, at nephrectomy. Regarding treatment: 15 Gy SBRT to primary tumor, nephrectomy 4 weeks later. Clones were read by immunoSEQ multiplex PCR, and TCRdb kept only the in-frame ones, dropping some. The sample lists some 150,000 clones, approximately 86% occurring once. Source: blood, taken from a patient whose treatment included radiotherapy and nephrectomy. The source is a woman aged 50 to 65 with renal cell carcinoma.

This clone has a single count. The J gene is TRBJ2-3, the V gene TRBV5-6; 12 bases line up with TRBD2. The V segment lost 4 bases and the J segment 5 bases; nucleotides outside the gene matches: 5. Germline CDR1 SGHDT, CDR2 YYEEEE. The CDR3 is made up of 15 amino acids. The chain's CDR3 is CASSNGLAGIDTQYF. CDR3 DNA: TGTGCCAGCAGCAATGGACTAGCGGGAATAGATACGCAGTATTTT.

This sequence joins TRBV2 and TRBJ2-3; 12 bases match TRBD2. The CDR3 is 17 amino acids. CDR1 and CDR2 (germline): SNHLY, FYNNEI. V shed 5 bases, J shed 0 bases, and the junction held 6 bases outside the gene matches. The DNA for the CDR3 is TGTGCCAGCAGTCAAGGGACTAGCGGGTATAGCACAGATACGCAGTATTTT. Residues: CASSQGTSGYSTDTQYF. Full variable domain (missing parts from reference TRBV2 and TRBJ2-3): EPEVTQTPSHQVTQMGQEVILRCVPISNHLYFYWYRQILGQKVEFLVSFYNNEISEKSEIFDDQFSVERPDGSNFTLKIRSTKLEDSAMYFCASSQGTSGYSTDTQYFGPGTRLTVL.

V is TRBV7-2 and J is TRBJ2-7; 8 nucleotides align to TRBD2. The CDR3 is 16 residues long. Germline CDR1 reads SGHTA; CDR2 reads FQGNSA. Trimming took 1 base from V and 1 from J; bases not matched to a gene: 6. CDR3 residues: CASSLDRTSFSYEQYF. The CDR3 coding sequence is TGTGCCAGCAGCTTAGATCGGACTAGCTTTTCCTACGAGCAGTACTTC. Variable domain in full (rest from reference TRBV7-2 and TRBJ2-7): GAGVSQSPSNKVTEKGKDVELRCDPISGHTALYWYRQSLGQGLEFLIYFQGNSAPDKSGLPSDRFSAERTGGSVSTLTIQRTQQEDSAVYLCASSLDRTSFSYEQYFGPGTRLTVT.

The V and J genes are TRBV6-5 and TRBJ1-2; D call uncertain. Germline V gives CDR1 MNHEY, CDR2 SVGAGI. Trimming stripped 4 bases from V and 4 bases from J, with 10 bases between. This CDR3 is 13 amino acids long. The CDR3 loop reads CASSFNRFYGYTF. The CDR3 bases are TGTGCCAGCAGTTTTAATAGATTCTATGGCTACACCTTC.

The rearrangement links TRBV27 to TRBJ2-7, with 7 bases lining up with TRBD1. Germline values: CDR1 MNHEY, CDR2 SMNVEV (reference sequence). The CDR3 is made up of 15 amino acids. V dropped 5 bases and J dropped 0; count of bases not matched to a gene: 7. The CDR3 sequence is CASSPFGQVSYEQYF. The DNA of the CDR3 is TGTGCCAGCAGTCCCTTCGGACAGGTCTCCTACGAGCAGTACTTC.

The chain has TRBV10-2 and TRBJ2-1, with TRBD1 as a possible D gene (5 bases). Germline values: CDR1 WSHSY, CDR2 SAAADI. V dropped 2 bases and J dropped 12 bases, with 11 bases sitting between them. The CDR3 has 12 amino acids. The chain's CDR3 is CASSEDSARQFF. CDR3 bases: TGCGCCAGCAGTGAGGACAGCGCTAGGCAGTTCTTC.

This clone was detected a few times. The chain combines TRBV7-3 with TRBJ2-7, with no clear D. Germline CDR1 SGHTA, CDR2 FQGTGA. CDR3 length equals 15 residues. V dropped 1 base and J dropped 1 base, with 11 bases sitting between them. The CDR3 coding sequence is TGTGCCAGCAGCTTAAATGGCCGTACGTCCTACGAGCAGTACTTC. It codes for CASSLNGRTSYEQYF.

V gene TRBV6-6 combines with J gene TRBJ2-7; D unclear. CDR3 length: 13 residues. V lost 7 bases, J lost 5 bases, and 15 bases lay in between. Germline CDR1 MNHNY, CDR2 SVGAGI (reference sequence). The CDR3 loop reads CASKTPQRDEQYF. The CDR3 region has the DNA TGTGCCAGCAAGACACCCCAAAGGGACGAGCAGTACTTC.

In DNA form, the CDR3 reads TGTGCCAGTACCAACGGACGAGGAAAGGGGCAGTACTTC. It translates to CASTNGRGKGQYF. The chain employs TRBV19 and TRBJ2-7; unclear D gene. The germline V gene encodes CDR1 LNHDA and CDR2 SQIVND (reference sequence). Trimming stripped 7 bases from V and 9 bases from J, with 19 bases between. The CDR3 totals 13 residues.

This sequence joins TRBV21-1 and TRBJ1-5; TRBD1 is the table's D call and was not checked against the DNA. TRBV21-1 is an annotated pseudogene. CDR3 length: 16 residues. This CDR3 reads CASSNPGQGEDQPQHF. CDR3 coding DNA: TGTGCCAGCAGCAACCCTGGCCAGGGGGAGGATCAGCCCCAGCATTTT.

CDR3 residues: CASSLARGEDGYTF. The CDR3 DNA reads TGTGCCAGCAGCTTGGCTAGAGGGGAAGATGGCTACACCTTC. This sequence joins TRBV5-5 and TRBJ1-2, with D maybe TRBD1 (5 bases). Looked up from germline, CDR1 is SGHKS and CDR2 is YYEKEE (reference sequence). CDR3 length: 14 amino acids. The germline V and J ends were trimmed by 0 bases and 6 bases, with 12 bases remaining between them.

The V and J genes are TRBV19 and TRBJ2-5; 14 nucleotides line up with TRBD2. Per germline, CDR1 LNHDA and CDR2 SQIVND (reference sequence). This CDR3 has 18 residues. The junction had 10 bases not matched to a gene; V was cut back by 5 bases and J by 2 bases. This chain's CDR3 is CASSRGTSGGYRQETQYF. DNA for the CDR3: TGTGCCAGTAGTCGAGGGACTAGCGGGGGATACCGACAAGAGACCCAGTACTTC.

This clone is a singleton in its sample. The V gene is TRBV7-9, the J gene TRBJ2-5, with 8 bases lining up with TRBD2. CDR3 length: 16 amino acids. V was pared by 2 bases and J by 4 bases, with 9 bases of the junction left unmatched. Germline CDR1 SEHNR, CDR2 FQNEAQ (reference sequence). In DNA form, the CDR3 reads TGTGCCAGCAGCTTATTGGGAGCGGGGGAGGGAGAGACCCAGTACTTC. This gives the protein CASSLLGAGEGETQYF.

The chain uses TRBV5-1 and TRBJ2-3; the D gene is possibly TRBD1 (6 bases). Germline CDR1 SGHRS, CDR2 YFSETQ. The V end lost 2 bases, the J end lost 4 bases, and 11 bases lay between the germline ends. The CDR3 consists of 14 residues. CDR3 nucleotides: TGCGCCAGCAGCTTATTCGACAGGTCAGATACGCAGTATTTT. The encoded protein is CASSLFDRSDTQYF.

The chain links TRBV4-3 to TRBJ2-5, with D tentatively TRBD1 (5 bases). V gave up 4 bases and J gave up 2 bases, with 14 bases separating them. CDR1 and CDR2 from the germline V gene are LGHNA and YSLEER. CDR3 length: 15 amino acids. The CDR3 loop reads CASSLNLRDQETQYF. CDR3 sequence (DNA): TGCGCCAGCAGCCTTAATCTCAGGGATCAAGAGACCCAGTACTTC.

The chain has TRBV11-2 and TRBJ2-1; D is ambiguous. The CDR3 sequence is 12 residues long. Germline CDR1 and CDR2: SGHAT and FQNNGV. V shed 5 bases and J shed 10 bases, with 12 bases lying between them. CDR3 region: CASSPSNLEQFF. The CDR3 DNA reads TGTGCCAGCAGCCCCTCGAATTTAGAGCAGTTCTTC.

The rearrangement joins TRBV6-1 to TRBJ2-7; D call uncertain. The CDR3 is 13 amino acids. V dropped 3 bases and J dropped 4 bases, with 10 bases sitting between them. CDR1 is MNHNS and CDR2 is SASEGT in the germline V gene. CDR3 coding DNA: TGTGCCAGCAGTGACCCGCCTGCGTACGAGCAGTACTTC. This encodes CASSDPPAYEQYF.

This clone was detected once. The DNA of the CDR3 is TGTGCCAGCAGTGGGGGAGTTAATAGCAATCAGCCCCAGCATTTT. Translated: CASSGGVNSNQPQHF. The rearrangement joins TRBV2 to TRBJ1-5; D call uncertain. The CDR3 runs to 15 residues. From germline, CDR1 is SNHLY and CDR2 FYNNEI. V lost 4 bases and J lost 0, with 10 bases in between.

The rearrangement links TRBV19 to TRBJ1-4; a possible D gene is TRBD1 (6 bases). CDR3 size: 14 residues. V was clipped by 5 bases and J by 8 bases, with 15 bases between them. Per the germline V gene, CDR1 is LNHDA and CDR2 is SQIVND (reference sequence). Written as DNA, the CDR3 is TGTGCCAGTAGTCCGGGGGGCGGACGAGAAAAACTGTTTTTT. This gives the protein CASSPGGGREKLFF.

This chain joins TRBV11-2 and TRBJ2-3, with D perhaps TRBD2 (5 bases). Deletions cut 1 base from V and 0 bases from J, with 5 bases between. Per germline, CDR1 SGHAT and CDR2 FQNNGV. The CDR3 length is 14 residues. The CDR3 DNA is TGTGCCAGCAGCTTAGCGGGGAGCACAGATACGCAGTATTTT. Translated: CASSLAGSTDTQYF.

V usage is TRBV5-4 and J usage is TRBJ2-3; D is unresolved. V was cut by 4 bases and J by 6 bases, with 15 bases left in between. The CDR3 spans 14 residues. The germline V gene has CDR1 SGHNT and CDR2 YYREEE (reference sequence). CDR3 loop: CASSPEYEADTQYF. In DNA, the CDR3 is TGTGCCAGCAGCCCAGAATATGAGGCGGATACGCAGTATTTT.